This TCR beta chain was identified in a study of identical twins (dated by TCRdb to the mid-2010s). With regard to the full study: To test whether fetal clonotypes persist, this study deep-sequenced TCR alpha and beta repertoires from monozygotic twins, from unrelated adults of various ages, and from cord blood. Replicate twin experiments were performed at different times using different library preparation protocols to rule out contamination.

According to the germline V gene, CDR1 reads SGHRS and CDR2 reads YFSETQ. Taken from cysteine to phenylalanine, the CDR3 has 13 residues. The entry retains the CDR3 DNA only, 39 bases that are in frame from base 1. The junction carries 9 bases between V and J, which are trimmed by 1 base and 6 bases respectively. In its sample, this clonotype was seen many times. Its binding antigen is unknown. Within one base of it there is no much larger clone, and no base qualities were kept. Library method: 5' RACE. The sequencer listed for this sample is Illumina HiSeq 2000. Template switching added a universal primer binding site, and the final cDNA carried a unique molecular identifier that allowed TCR cDNA molecules to be counted accurately. First-strand cDNA for TCR alpha and beta chains was synthesized from specific primers in the conserved constant-segment region. Each cDNA library was double barcoded, with a SMART-Mk sample barcode plus Illumina barcodes, to control for contamination. TruSeq adapter sequences, together with Illumina sample barcodes, were added in two successive PCR steps. The Illumina HiSeq platform was used with custom primers to sequence TCR alpha and beta cDNA libraries. As for how the authors treated the data: MiGEC processed the raw reads to extract unique molecular identifiers, while MiXCR was used to determine the CDR3 positions. For each individual, recombination models were inferred using an EM algorithm with the repgenHMM and IGoR tools. The analysis of shared clonotypes was done with the tcR package in R, with sharing normalized by the product of cloneset sizes. To study raw recombination free of thymic and clonal selection effects, out-of-frame nonproductive sequences were analyzed. TCRdb reanalyzed the raw reads on its own, using fastp at Q25 for trimming and MiXCR for clone calling, and kept in-frame beta chains. When rows share a CDR3 protein, they turn into one entry using the most common DNA and genes. These V and J calls are TCRdb output, not the study's own analysis. The sample contains hundreds of thousands of distinct CDR3 sequences, roughly 7.2% of them found a single time. 1.5% to 2% of the sample is taken by the ten largest.

Every donor in the study was a healthy Caucasian. Three pairs of female monozygotic twins, all aged roughly 18 to 29 years, made up the twin cohort. The RNA used for TCR libraries was isolated from peripheral blood mononuclear cells. General findings and caveats noted by the study authors: Conclusions relied on cross-sectional statistical analysis, since the same donors could not be followed over many years. Excess twin sharing in beta out-of-frame sequences was weaker because fewer shared sequences lowered the signal-to-noise ratio. Fewer insertions were carried by abundant cord blood beta clonotypes, a similar but weaker trend appeared in young adult naive repertoires, and no such trend appeared in memory repertoires. Compared with coincidental sharing between unrelated individuals, an excess of low generation-probability sequences was observed among out-of-frame TCR alpha sequences shared between twins. Zero-insertion analyses could be partly confounded by invariant T cells such as MAIT and iNKT, although diverse VJ usage argued against such confounding for most clonotypes. In monozygotic twins, recombination models systematically underestimated out-of-frame TCR alpha sharing, but the models matched the sharing seen between unrelated individuals.

The data also belong to a second study, concerning yellow fever vaccine responses in identical twins. As that second paper reports: According to the authors, the vaccine-induced T cell response in identical twins seemed to be partly convergent and partly specific to each individual. In identical twins, the study followed T cell clones that responded to the vaccine with precision.

This chain joins TRBV5-1 to TRBJ2-3; a weak D assignment points to TRBD1 (5 bases agree). This sequence originates from a woman under 30 in good health. Source material: PBMCs. The nucleotides read TGCGCCAGCAGCTTGCAGGGTGGCGATACGCAGTATTTT. Its amino acids are CASSLQGGDTQYF.